The clone carrying this TCR beta chain has more than one count but fewer than ten. This sample stems from a study of T-cell reconstitution after alpha-beta-depleted transplantation in children. Molecular barcoding with unique molecular identifiers was used for the TCRbeta library. MiXCR was run by TCRdb on the PCR reads, yielding one entry per CDR3 protein. The sample lists about 400,000 distinct CDR3 sequences, over 20% occurring once. This CDR3 spans 12 amino acids. Looked up from germline, CDR1 is SQVTM and CDR2 is ANQGSEA. V shed 6 bases, J shed 6 bases, and the junction held 5 bases outside the gene matches.

The chain links TRBV29-1 to TRBJ2-1, with 7 bases identical to TRBD2. The sequencing used PBMCs from the stem cell graft donor, collected from the stem cell graft. This clonotype was sampled from a human donor who donated a stem cell graft to a child with acute myeloid leukemia. The CDR3 sequence is CSVGGPSNEQFF. CDR3 DNA sequence: TGCAGCGTGGGAGGGCCGTCCAATGAGCAGTTCTTC.